The 10 T cell receptor beta chains reported below all come from one sample, sequenced in a study of blood T cell repertoires in COVID-19. The assay was immunoSEQ multiplex PCR, and TCRdb's table has in-frame clones only and misses some. The sample includes 130,000 to 150,000 clones, 85% to 90% seen only once; the top ten take under 9%. The sample was peripheral blood. Receptors originate from a woman between 45 and 65 years old with active or convalescent COVID-19.

CDR3 loop: CAWSLEQKLFF. The DNA for the CDR3 is TGTGCCTGGAGCTTGGAGCAAAAACTGTTTTTT. This chain uses TRBV30 with TRBJ1-4; D unresolved. The CDR3 is made up of 11 amino acids. Germline V CDR1 and CDR2: GTSNPN, SVGIG (reference sequence). The V end lost 3 bases, the J end lost 9 bases, and 8 bases lay between the germline ends.

The sample holds a few counts of this clone. The chain has TRBV27 and TRBJ1-2; D is uncertain. V was cut by 5 bases and J by 0 bases, with 10 bases left in between. This CDR3 contains 14 residues. Germline CDR1 MNHEY, CDR2 SMNVEV (reference sequence). The CDR3 here is CASSQQRPNYGYTF. CDR3 nucleotide sequence: TGTGCCAGCAGTCAACAGAGACCTAACTATGGCTACACCTTC.

The chain carries TRBV4-3 and TRBJ2-2, with D unclear. There are 14 residues in the CDR3. In germline, CDR1 is LGHNA, CDR2 YSLEER. V lost 2 bases, J lost 2 bases, and 6 bases lay in between. This CDR3 is CASSQTGNTGELFF. The CDR3 DNA follows: TGCGCCAGCAGCCAAACGGGTAACACCGGGGAGCTGTTTTTT.

The V gene is TRBV7-3, the J gene TRBJ1-1; 8 positions match TRBD1. J lost 1 base, V lost 2 bases, and 3 bases had no gene match. This CDR3 contains 15 residues. From germline, CDR1 is SGHTA and CDR2 FQGTGA. CDR3 sequence (DNA): TGTGCCAGCAGCTTACTCGGGACAGGGAACACTGAAGCTTTCTTT. It specifies CASSLLGTGNTEAFF. Drawing the rest from reference TRBV7-3 and TRBJ1-1, the complete variable domain is GAGVSQTPSNKVTEKGKYVELRCDPISGHTALYWYRQSLGQGPEFLIYFQGTGAADDSGLPNDRFFAVRPEGSVSTLKIQRTERGDSAVYLCASSLLGTGNTEAFFGQGTRLTVV.

The CDR3 loop is CASSSPERGTYEQYF. CDR3 nucleotides: TGTGCCAGCAGTTCCCCCGAAAGGGGGACATACGAGCAGTACTTC. This chain links TRBV27 with TRBJ2-7; the D gene is possibly TRBD1 (6 bases). CDR3 length: 15 residues. Germline-derived CDR1 and CDR2 are MNHEY and SMNVEV (reference sequence). The germline V and J ends were trimmed by 4 bases and 4 bases, with 17 bases remaining between them.

This sequence joins TRBV7-3 and TRBJ2-1, with D possibly matching TRBD2 (7 bases). CDR1 is SGHTA, CDR2 FQGTGA, per germline. The V and J ends lost 8 bases and 2 bases respectively, with 19 bases between them. The CDR3 runs to 16 residues. The CDR3 here is CASARGHAGAYNEQFF. For the CDR3, the DNA is TGTGCCAGCGCACGGGGGCATGCGGGGGCCTACAATGAGCAGTTCTTC.

This clone was recorded a few times. The chain combines TRBV23-1 with TRBJ2-2; TRBD1 matches at 7 bases. TRBV23-1 is reported as an ORF; its role is uncertain. The CDR3 is made up of 15 amino acids. V dropped 3 bases and J dropped 6; count of bases not matched to a gene: 7. The chain's CDR3 is CASSHRQGNAGELFF. DNA for the CDR3: TGCGCCAGCAGTCATCGACAGGGAAATGCCGGGGAGCTGTTTTTT.

V is TRBV7-2 and J is TRBJ1-2; 7 nucleotides line up with TRBD1. Germline V lookup: CDR1 SGHTA, CDR2 FQGNSA. CDR3 size: 14 residues. J gave up 3 bases and V 5 bases, and 6 bases lay outside the gene matches. The CDR3: CASSPTTGDYGYTF. The CDR3 nucleotides are TGTGCCAGCAGCCCGACCACAGGGGACTATGGCTACACCTTC.

V and J are TRBV6-2 or TRBV6-3 and TRBJ2-1; D is uncertain. V was pared by 2 bases and J by 9 bases, with 8 bases between. CDR3 length equals 12 residues. Germline V CDR1 and CDR2: MNHEY, SVGEGT. In DNA, the CDR3 is TGTGCCAGCAGTTACCCGGTATCTGAGCAGTTCTTC. The encoded protein is CASSYPVSEQFF.

The genes are TRBV11-2 and TRBJ1-2; D remains unclear. This CDR3 is built from 15 residues. Germline V gives CDR1 SGHAT, CDR2 FQNNGV. The ends were cut back, 2 bases at V and 1 base at J, with 11 bases in the middle. CDR3 sequence reads: CASSLRQDFNYGYTF. The CDR3 DNA reads as TGTGCCAGCAGCTTAAGGCAGGACTTTAACTATGGCTACACCTTC.